This TCR beta chain was found in a study of regulatory T cells in long-lasting Graves disease. Findings and caveats of the study: Persistent patients shared more public clonotypes (2,741) than newly diagnosed patients (about 970).

On this clonotype itself: Antigen unknown.

The time point denotes: persistent/refractory GD, antithyroid drugs over 5 years with positive TRAb. The TCR library was made from RNA extracted from PBMCs. Sequencing libraries for TCR beta were prepared with iRepertoire HTBI primers and Arm-PCR of CDR3 regions. TCRdb reprocessed the multiplex PCR reads via MiXCR and lists one record per CDR3 protein. The data contain under 450,000 distinct CDR3 sequences, approximately 25% of them seen just once; the ten biggest clones take up around 30%. Sequencing used peripheral blood mononuclear cells (PBMCs), obtained when the disease was refractory, from a patient treated with antithyroid drugs. The TCR comes from a woman in her thirties or forties with Graves disease.

The CDR3 is CASSLEQLNTEAFF. As DNA, the CDR3 is TGTGCCAGCAGCTTGGAACAGCTGAACACTGAAGCTTTCTTT. The chain carries TRBV5-5 and TRBJ1-1; D gene uncertain. V gave up 0 bases and J gave up 0 bases, with 6 bases separating them. Looked up from germline, CDR1 is SGHKS and CDR2 is YYEKEE (reference sequence). This CDR3 is 14 amino acids long.